The rows below give T cell receptor beta chains drawn from one sample of a study of cytomegalovirus exposure and HLA in healthy donors. TCRdb's table, derived via immunoSEQ multiplex PCR, lists solely in-frame clones and lacks some. The sample consists of 85,000 to 100,000 clones, about four fifths of them appearing once. Sample: PBMCs. The receptors here all came from a human donor in good health. CDR3s include the opening cysteine and the closing phenylalanine or tryptophan.

V: TRBV7-9
J: TRBJ2-7
CDR3: CASSAGRARGLLSSYEQYF

V: TRBV9
J: TRBJ1-5
CDR3: CASSAGQRSNQPQHF

V: TRBV6-1
J: TRBJ2-5
CDR3: CASSIQQGKGETQYF

V: TRBV13
J: TRBJ1-6
CDR3: CASSWTGSSYNSPLHF

V: TRBV30
J: TRBJ2-6
CDR3: CAWSGASGLSSGANVLTF

V: TRBV5-1
J: TRBJ1-5
CDR3: CASSLGDRVVVDQPQHF

V: TRBV4-1
J: -
CDR3: CASSQAGSLSYEQYF

V: TRBV6-4
J: TRBJ1-1
CDR3: CASPRGRICHTEAFF

V: TRBV19
J: TRBJ2-7
CDR3: CASSIAASASSYEQYF

V: TRBV2
J: TRBJ2-2
CDR3: CASRQTGLTNTGELFF

V: TRBV5-1
J: TRBJ1-4
CDR3: CATRTGGRMTNEKLFF

V: TRBV25-1
J: TRBJ1-4
CDR3: CASSVTGGGKLFF

V: TRBV29-1
J: TRBJ2-1
CDR3: CSAWAGLQAEYNEQFF

V: TRBV5-1
J: TRBJ2-7
CDR3: CASSPRTGGSYEQYF

V: TRBV5-4
J: TRBJ1-1
CDR3: CASSLDRNTEAFF

V: TRBV19
J: TRBJ2-1
CDR3: CASSTRQGDYNEQFF

V: TRBV7-9
J: TRBJ2-5
CDR3: CASSPNSGGETQYF

V: TRBV7-9
J: TRBJ2-5
CDR3: CASSFTSGTETQYF

V: TRBV7-9
J: TRBJ1-2
CDR3: CASSLDSGYTF

V: TRBV9
J: TRBJ1-2
CDR3: CASSPQQVPGYYGYTF

V: TRBV7-7
J: TRBJ2-5
CDR3: CASSQGGGKETQYF

V: TRBV29-1
J: TRBJ2-7
CDR3: CSVDWDRGVGEQYF

V: TRBV9
J: TRBJ2-7
CDR3: CASSPIEGYEQYF

V: TRBV5-6
J: TRBJ2-2
CDR3: CASSLGGPVTGELFF

V: TRBV4-3
J: TRBJ2-1
CDR3: CASSQAGGRARNEQFF

V: TRBV7-9
J: TRBJ2-1
CDR3: CSSTETSGGYNEQFF

V: TRBV11-3
J: TRBJ2-1
CDR3: CASSLGGSGGDEQFF

V: TRBV6-1
J: TRBJ1-3
CDR3: CASSELVREVSGNTIYF

V: TRBV19
J: TRBJ2-1
CDR3: CASRPPPSYGNEQFF

V: TRBV30
J: TRBJ2-1
CDR3: CAVSTSVYNEQFF

V: TRBV19
J: TRBJ1-1
CDR3: CASSIDGRGTEAFF

V: TRBV11-2
J: TRBJ1-6
CDR3: CASSLTHRGLGGSSPLHF

V: TRBV21-1
J: TRBJ2-7
CDR3: CASSKDSRRRGPYEQYF

V: TRBV10-3
J: TRBJ2-7
CDR3: CAIRDAHGTGGGEQYF

V: TRBV19
J: TRBJ2-1
CDR3: CASRGGREAYNEQFF

V: TRBV2
J: TRBJ1-1
CDR3: CASSYGTEAFF

V: TRBV18
J: TRBJ1-5
CDR3: CASSLGRNNQPQHF

V: TRBV7-2
J: TRBJ1-1
CDR3: CASSRRAGSVRGTEAFF

V: TRBV7-4
J: TRBJ2-6
CDR3: CASSHHGPVSGSGANVLTF

V: TRBV5-1
J: TRBJ1-1
CDR3: CASSLVGRANTEAFF

V: TRBV27
J: TRBJ2-3
CDR3: CASSPHEGVADTQYF

V: TRBV5-4
J: TRBJ2-3
CDR3: CASSYVRGTDTQYF

V: TRBV18
J: TRBJ2-6
CDR3: CASSPDRAGANVLTF

V: TRBV9
J: TRBJ2-5
CDR3: CASSASPGEETQYF

V: TRBV11-1
J: TRBJ1-1
CDR3: CASSSPRTGVNTEAFF

V: TRBV6-5
J: TRBJ1-5
CDR3: CASRDRANQPQHF

V: TRBV11-2
J: TRBJ1-1
CDR3: CASSPPFMNTEAFF

V: TRBV5-5
J: TRBJ2-3
CDR3: CASSERQDYLGGVTQYF

V: TRBV11-2
J: TRBJ1-2
CDR3: CASSPRPHGDYGYTF

V: TRBV11-2
J: TRBJ1-5
CDR3: CASSLVAGGHQPQHF

V: TRBV7-9
J: TRBJ1-1
CDR3: CASSLAFGRDTEAFF

V: TRBV9
J: TRBJ2-2
CDR3: CASSPNLLTGTSGELFF

V: TRBV5-5
J: TRBJ2-3
CDR3: CASSLELAGGTDTQYF

V: TRBV2
J: -
CDR3: CASSGQVIGSYEQYF

V: TRBV5-1
J: TRBJ1-1
CDR3: CASSLQGQNTEAFF